This T cell receptor beta chain derives from a study of blood T cell repertoires in COVID-19. Per the authors' pipeline: Estimates of nucleated cell counts were drawn from the amplification of reference gene primers. Clones were read by immunoSEQ multiplex PCR, and TCRdb kept only the in-frame ones, dropping some. V, J and clone size were drawn from that table, and D and trimming were deduced from the DNA. In the table there are about 84,000 clones, around 80% of which are singletons. Material for sequencing was peripheral blood. The TCR sequence derives from an elderly woman with acute or convalescent COVID-19.

The CDR3 sequence: CASSQEGGVTGELFF. CDR3 bases: TGTGCCAGCAGCCAAGAAGGAGGGGTAACCGGGGAGCTGTTTTTT. The chain recombines TRBV3-1 (or the pseudogene TRBV3-2) with TRBJ2-2; D is perhaps TRBD2 (6 bases). Germline-derived CDR1 and CDR2 are LGHDT and YNNKEL (reference sequence). Trimming cost V 0 bases and J 5 bases, with 10 bases left between them. This CDR3 has 15 residues.